The 13 T cell receptor beta chains presented below share a single source sample, sequenced in a study of control samples from healthy donors and cancer patients. Some clones are missing from TCRdb's copy, which holds only in-frame ones; the method was immunoSEQ multiplex PCR. The sample carries over 75,000 clones, about 85% recorded once. Sample: blood. These receptors all come from a man between 25 and 39 years old in good health.

The chain combines TRBV5-1 with TRBJ1-3, with D maybe TRBD1 (5 bases). With 0 bases removed from V and 2 bases from J, the gap between germline ends came to 12 bases. Looked up from germline, CDR1 is SGHRS and CDR2 is YFSETQ. The CDR3 consists of 16 residues. CDR3 region: CASSLEGAEAGNTIYF. The DNA for the CDR3 is TGCGCCAGCAGCTTGGAAGGGGCGGAGGCTGGAAACACCATATATTTT.

A single count supports this clone. This rearrangement joins TRBV3-1 (or the pseudogene TRBV3-2) to TRBJ1-2; tentatively, D is TRBD1 (5 bases). Germline values: CDR1 LGHDT, CDR2 YNNKEL (reference sequence). This CDR3 contains 12 residues. V was cut by 7 bases and J by 4 bases, with 10 bases left in between. In nucleotides, the CDR3 is TGTGCCAGCATGGGGGACGGCTATGGCTACACCTTC. Encoded protein: CASMGDGYGYTF.

The chain recombines TRBV5-5 with TRBJ1-1; no firm D call. CDR3 length equals 14 residues. V was trimmed by 0 bases and J by 5 bases, leaving 11 bases between them. The V gene's germline CDR1 is SGHKS and CDR2 YYEKEE (reference sequence). CDR3 bases: TGTGCCAGCAGCTTGGCGGGGTCCTATACTGAAGCTTTCTTT. This codes for CASSLAGSYTEAFF.

The chain combines TRBV29-1 with TRBJ2-1; D unclear. The V gene's germline CDR1 is SQVTM and CDR2 ANQGSEA. The ends were cut back, 1 base at V and 8 bases at J, with 6 bases in the middle. This CDR3 spans 11 amino acids. The CDR3 spells CSVEVWDEQFF. The CDR3 DNA follows: TGCAGCGTTGAAGTTTGGGATGAGCAGTTCTTC.

V is TRBV6-5 and J is TRBJ1-1; 9 bases align to TRBD1. V lost 5 bases and J lost 3; bases outside the gene matches: 4. This CDR3 comprises 14 residues. Per the germline V gene, CDR1 is MNHEY and CDR2 is SVGAGI. CDR3 sequence reads: CASSIRTGDTEAFF. CDR3 nucleotides: TGTGCCAGCAGTATCCGGACAGGGGACACTGAAGCTTTCTTT.

The rearrangement joins TRBV27 to TRBJ2-3; D gene ambiguous. The ends were cut back, 6 bases at V and 6 bases at J, with 10 bases in the middle. This CDR3 contains 12 residues. CDR1 MNHEY and CDR2 SMNVEV come from the germline V gene (reference sequence). CDR3 amino acids: CASSLDPDTQYF. As DNA, the CDR3 is TGTGCCAGCAGCCTGGACCCGGATACGCAGTATTTT.

About this clone itself: A clone one base away is much larger, so this may be a read error. The chain joins TRBV11-3 to TRBJ2-2; D not certain. The CDR3 totals 11 residues. V lost 4 bases and J lost 5, with 2 bases in between. Germline V gene sequence: CDR1 SGHNT, CDR2 YENEEA. CDR3 bases: TGTGCCAGCAGCTCAACCGGGGAGCTGTTTTTT. As protein: CASSSTGELFF.

CDR3 in DNA: TGTGCCATCAATACGGGGTTTAATCAGCCCCAGCATTTT. Amino acids: CAINTGFNQPQHF. The V gene is TRBV10-3, the J gene TRBJ1-5; D is unclear. CDR1 is ENHRY, CDR2 SYGVKD, per germline. V dropped 7 bases and J dropped 4 bases, with 11 bases sitting between them. The CDR3 spans 13 residues.

J is TRBJ2-3 and V is TRBV29-1; 11 positions match TRBD1. Germline assignment: CDR1 SQVTM and CDR2 ANQGSEA. Unmatched junction bases numbered 4, after V lost 2 bases and J lost 6 bases. The CDR3 is 14 residues long. CDR3 nucleotides: TGCAGCGTTGAAAGGACAGGGGGCTTTGATACGCAGTATTTT. As protein: CSVERTGGFDTQYF.

The chain is built from TRBV10-3 and TRBJ2-3; 7 positions match TRBD1. Germline values: CDR1 ENHRY, CDR2 SYGVKD. This CDR3 comprises 15 residues. The junction had 4 bases not matched to a gene; V was cut back by 0 bases and J by 4 bases. CDR3 nucleotides: TGTGCCATCAGTGAGTCTGACAGGGCTGCAGATACGCAGTATTTT. Translated, it gives CAISESDRAADTQYF.

The chain joins TRBV4-1 to TRBJ1-4; D not certain. The ends were cut back, 1 base at V and 5 bases at J, with 14 bases in the middle. Germline V gene lookup returns CDR1 MGHRA and CDR2 YSYEKL. CDR3 size: 16 residues. The CDR3 here is CASSQGTEDWNEKLFF. The DNA of the CDR3 is TGCGCCAGCAGCCAAGGCACAGAGGATTGGAATGAAAAACTGTTTTTT.

The J gene is TRBJ2-3, the V gene TRBV11-2, with 7 bases identical to TRBD1. CDR3 length equals 16 residues. V dropped 0 bases and J dropped 1; count of bases not matched to a gene: 4. The germline V gene encodes CDR1 SGHAT and CDR2 FQNNGV. The CDR3 DNA reads as TGTGCCAGCAGCTTAGAGGCAGGGGGAGGCACAGATACGCAGTATTTT. This encodes CASSLEAGGGTDTQYF. Supplemented by reference TRBV11-2 and TRBJ2-3, the full variable domain reads EAGVAQSPRYKIIEKRQSVAFWCNPISGHATLYWYQQILGQGPKLLIQFQNNGVVDDSQLPKDRFSAERLKGVDSTLKIQPAKLEDSAVYLCASSLEAGGGTDTQYFGPGTRLTVL.

In its sample, this clone was seen once. This chain joins TRBV25-1 and TRBJ2-7, with D maybe TRBD1 (6 bases). The germline gives CDR1 MGHDK, CDR2 SYGVNS. This CDR3 spans 14 amino acids. Trimming stripped 3 bases from V and 0 bases from J, with 9 bases between. CDR3 nucleotides: TGTGCCAGCAGTGATAGGGACAACTCCTACGAGCAGTACTTC. Translated: CASSDRDNSYEQYF.